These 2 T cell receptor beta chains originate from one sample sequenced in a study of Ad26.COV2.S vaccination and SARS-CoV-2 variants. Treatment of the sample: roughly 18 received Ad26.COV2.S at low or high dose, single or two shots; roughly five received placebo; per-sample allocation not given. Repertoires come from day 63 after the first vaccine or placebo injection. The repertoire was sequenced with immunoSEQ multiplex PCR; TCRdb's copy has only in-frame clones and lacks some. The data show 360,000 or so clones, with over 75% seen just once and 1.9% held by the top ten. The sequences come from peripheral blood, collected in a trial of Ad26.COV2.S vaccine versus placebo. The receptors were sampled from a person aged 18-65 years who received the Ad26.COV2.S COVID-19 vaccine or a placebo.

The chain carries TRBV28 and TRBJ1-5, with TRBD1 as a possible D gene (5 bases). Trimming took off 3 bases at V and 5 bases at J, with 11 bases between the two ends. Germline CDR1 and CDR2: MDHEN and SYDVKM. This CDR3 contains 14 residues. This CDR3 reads CASSFGQGYQPQHF. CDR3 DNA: TGTGCCAGCAGTTTCGGGCAGGGCTATCAGCCCCAGCATTTT. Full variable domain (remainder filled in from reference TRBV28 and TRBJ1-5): DVKVTQSSRYLVKRTGEKVFLECVQDMDHENMFWYRQDPGLGLRLIYFSYDVKMKEKGDIPEGYSVSREKKERFSLILESASTNQTSMYLCASSFGQGYQPQHFGDGTRLSIL.

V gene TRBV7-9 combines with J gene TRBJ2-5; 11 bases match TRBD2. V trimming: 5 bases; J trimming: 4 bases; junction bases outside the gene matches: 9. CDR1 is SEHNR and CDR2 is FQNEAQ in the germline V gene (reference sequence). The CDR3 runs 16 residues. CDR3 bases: TGTGCCAGCAGCCCGACCCCCGGACTAGCGGGAGAGACCCAGTACTTC. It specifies CASSPTPGLAGETQYF.